Shown below are 8 T cell receptor beta chains from a single sample sequenced in a study of blood T cell repertoires in COVID-19. Produced via immunoSEQ multiplex PCR; TCRdb's table is partial and in-frame only. This sample has 350,000 to 400,000 clones, with roughly nine tenths found just once. Sequencing was carried out using peripheral blood. The receptors were sampled from a woman in her twenties or thirties with COVID-19, enrolled during active disease.

The chain recombines TRBV11-2 with TRBJ2-5; D unclear. The V and J ends lost 3 bases and 5 bases respectively, with 10 bases between them. The CDR3 runs to 13 residues. Germline lookup yields CDR1 SGHAT and CDR2 FQNNGV. CDR3 protein: CASSFPPGETQYF. For the CDR3, the DNA is TGTGCCAGCAGCTTCCCCCCCGGGGAGACCCAGTACTTC.

This clone showed up just once. The chain carries TRBV11-1 and TRBJ2-7; 10 nucleotides agree with TRBD1. CDR1 SGHAT and CDR2 FQDESV come from the germline V gene (reference sequence). V was pared by 6 bases and J by 8 bases, with 7 bases of the junction left unmatched. This CDR3 is built from 13 residues. The CDR3 sequence is CASRDRTGGKQYV. The CDR3 DNA reads TGTGCCAGCAGGGACAGGACAGGGGGTAAGCAGTACGTC.

This chain uses TRBV4-3 with TRBJ2-1, with D possibly being TRBD1 (5 bases). V was cut by 5 bases and J by 8 bases, with 28 bases left in between. This CDR3 comprises 18 residues. CDR1 and CDR2 from the germline V gene are LGHNA and YSLEER. This CDR3 is CASSESQAGLVWGDEQFF. CDR3 DNA sequence: TGCGCCAGCAGCGAAAGCCAAGCAGGGCTAGTTTGGGGCGATGAGCAGTTCTTC.

This sequence joins TRBV7-2 and TRBJ2-7, with TRBD2 matching 12 bases. Per germline, CDR1 SGHTA and CDR2 FQGNSA. The CDR3 is 17 amino acids. The trim removed 4 bases at V and 1 base at J, leaving 8 bases unmatched. The CDR3 loop is CASSSPLAGGLSYEQYF. The CDR3 DNA is TGTGCCAGCAGCTCCCCACTAGCGGGGGGACTTTCCTACGAGCAGTACTTC.

The chain is built from TRBV4-3 and TRBJ2-1; a possible D gene is TRBD2 (5 bases). The CDR3 sequence is 16 residues long. CDR1 and CDR2 from the germline V gene are LGHNA and YSLEER. Trimming stripped 0 bases from V and 8 bases from J, with 17 bases between. CDR3 bases: TGCGCCAGCAGCCAAGATTATGGCGGGTGGAGCGATGAGCAGTTCTTC. This codes for CASSQDYGGWSDEQFF.

This clone was observed a single time. V usage is TRBV15 and J usage is TRBJ2-1, with D perhaps TRBD1 (5 bases). Trimming took off 3 bases at V and 8 bases at J, with 11 bases between the two ends. There are 13 residues in the CDR3. From germline, CDR1 is LNHNV and CDR2 YYDKDF (reference sequence). The CDR3 coding sequence is TGTGCCACCAGCAGGCTCTCCAGGGATGAGCAGTTCTTC. Residues: CATSRLSRDEQFF.

The gene calls are TRBV2 and TRBJ1-1; 7 nucleotides agree with TRBD1. V was clipped by 4 bases and J by 4 bases; unmatched bases: 6. CDR3 length: 14 amino acids. Germline CDR1 SNHLY, CDR2 FYNNEI. CDR3 DNA: TGTGCCAGCAGTGCCCAGGACAGGAGCACTGAAGCTTTCTTT. Translated: CASSAQDRSTEAFF.

The gene calls are TRBV15 and TRBJ2-5, with D tentatively TRBD2 (6 bases). The CDR3 contains 13 residues. Germline loops: CDR1 LNHNV, CDR2 YYDKDF (reference sequence). V dropped 7 bases and J dropped 2 bases, with 11 bases sitting between them. The CDR3 spells CATKEGTQETQYF. Written as DNA, the CDR3 is TGTGCCACCAAGGAGGGGACTCAAGAGACCCAGTACTTC.